This T cell receptor beta chain was identified during a study of T cells in localized non-small cell lung cancer. Study-level points and caveats: Analysis by sequencing included only one tumor region, so heterogeneity remains possible. The study detected a median about 60 of the top 100 tumor clones in adjacent lung. An association was observed between higher blood T cell density and longer overall survival.

This clone was observed a few times. What it recognizes is unknown. With V trimmed by 1 base and J by 3 bases, 9 bases remained unmatched. From germline, CDR1 is SGHDN and CDR2 FVKESK. This CDR3 is 16 amino acids long. The protocol was immunoSEQ multiplex PCR, while the TCRdb copy is restricted to in-frame clones and leaves out a portion. Altogether 2,500 to 3,000 clones are present, under 30% being singletons, with the ten largest covering about 16%. This chain connects TRBV14 to TRBJ2-7, with TRBD2 matching 7 bases. The sequences come from lung tumor tissue, collected before any cancer treatment. The TCR sequence derives from a female donor of 60 years or more with stage II squamous cell lung carcinoma. The DNA of the CDR3 is TGTGCCAGCAGCCAAGGGAGCGGGGCGGTGGTCTACGAGCAGTACTTC. The encoded protein is CASSQGSGAVVYEQYF.